The present T cell receptor beta chain was sequenced within a study of cytomegalovirus exposure and HLA in healthy donors (dated by TCRdb to 2016 to 2017). Background on the whole study: An earlier analysis of roughly 500 of the donors reported 276 Gb of sequence data and around 110 million unique TCR beta sequences obtained from 150 million to 200 million T cells. Across 300 to 400 genotyped donors of the cohort, an average of approximately 200,000 unique TCR beta nucleotide sequences per donor were sequenced, and roughly 17% of those sequences were non-productive. An early release covering about 600 HLA-typed donors comprised approximately 290 gigabases of sequencing data and around 80 million unique TCR sequences. Roughly 5 DR-DQ haplotypes were handled as single units for association and clustering because linkage in the cohort was strong. A separate validation cohort of more than 100 different subjects was used in addition to the roughly 670-subject first cohort. Donor age, sex, ethnicity and CMV serostatus were compiled together with the repertoire data. The aim of the study was to test whether cataloging public T cell receptors could identify signatures of past pathogen exposure. Class I and class II HLA loci were covered by the typing at four-digit resolution. Every discovery cohort repertoire had been produced on one sequencing platform. Rather than using new phenotypic data, the later analysis identified candidate immune exposures from TCR beta sequences and from how often those sequences occurred across donors. The number of typed donors differed by locus: about 629-630 for A, B, C, DRB1 and DQB1; roughly 510 for DQA1; 606 for DPA1; and about 470 for DPB1. In a later analysis, previously published TCR beta repertoires from more than 500 donors were re-analyzed and high-resolution HLA genotyping was added so that TCR occurrence patterns could be studied. To predict cytomegalovirus infection status, the study combined high-throughput TCR immunosequencing, statistical association of individual TCRs with disease status, and machine learning. An earlier analysis of 587 of the donors used high-throughput TCR beta sequencing to judge whether each TCR beta V gene segment behaved as functional or pseudogenic. The study used immunosequencing to profile the T cell repertoires of hundreds of subjects and linked those repertoires to cytomegalovirus serostatus. Genome-wide SNP genotypes for about 60% of the roughly 670 donors were used in a later genetic analysis, which treated that subset as a discovery cohort. Of the approximately 400 genotyped donors, 65% to 90% fell in the genetic ancestry cluster associated with self-reported Caucasian donors.

The protocol used for the library was the immunoSEQ multiplex PCR assay. For the multiplex PCR, a mixture combining 60 forward primers for TCR Vbeta segments and 13 reverse primers for TCR Jbeta segments was used. The CDR3 region of rearranged TCR beta genes was amplified from genomic DNA by a multiplex PCR assay. The Illumina HiSeq System was used to sequence the amplified TCR beta libraries as 87-base-pair reads. The paper's processing steps were these. Across the 670 or so repertoires, a later analysis counted some 81 million unique TCR beta chains, 9.5 million to 12 million of which were shared by at least two donors. Raw reads were error-corrected and collapsed into unique sequences with a nearest-neighbor algorithm that merged closely related sequences to remove PCR and sequencing errors. CDR3 sequences were aligned to IMGT reference sequences to assign V, D and J gene segments. For a sequence to be retained, a match of at least six nucleotides to both a V gene segment and a J gene segment was required. Rearrangements were called productive when the CDR3 lacked stop codons and stayed in frame with V and J; all others were non-productive. Following IMGT convention, CDR3 was defined as the stretch from the second conserved V-encoded cysteine up to the conserved J-encoded phenylalanine. The earlier analysis of about 610 of the donors excluded sequences that lacked an unambiguous match to a single V gene segment. In an earlier analysis of about 590 of the donors, a V segment was called functional when productive rearrangements were above 56.7%, and segregating when the standard deviation between donors exceeded 5%. A statistical classification framework was developed to diagnose cytomegalovirus status using the catalog of TCR beta chain sequences. V and J gene assignment, in a later analysis, came from comparing TCR nucleotide sequences with IMGT/GENE-DB human TR gene sequences. Using the TCRdist pipeline, a later analysis assigned CDR3 sequences along with most-parsimonious VDJ recombination scenarios. In a later analysis, each TCR beta chain was defined by its CDR3 amino acid sequence together with its V-gene family, and reads without a unique V-gene family were excluded. In a later analysis, 450 to 600 highly shared, low-generation-probability nucleotide sequences were removed to address suspected cross-contamination and a sequencing artifact. A later analysis calculated a clonal expansion index for each public chain from normalized within-repertoire ranks of inferred template counts. A later analysis computed generation probabilities with a VDJ recombination model fitted to out-of-frame rearrangements, and checked the results against IGoR. Hypergeometric tests were used in a later analysis to score TCR-TCR, TCR-HLA and TCR-CMV co-occurrence, with a repertoire-size bias correction applied to the TCR pairs. To estimate false discovery rates, a later analysis permuted the HLA or CMV assignments 20 times. In a later analysis, co-occurring TCRs were grouped with DBSCAN, and TCRdist sequence similarity was added when clustering was performed within HLA-allele-positive subsets. For co-occurrence clustering, repertoires with fewer than 30,000 or more than 120,000 public chains were excluded, along with a handful of repertoires with anomalous nucleotide sharing. TCRdb retrieved this table from immuneACCESS and kept in-frame rearrangements only. Not all clones are present; in checked studies, unresolved V genes account for under half, and no reason is known for the remainder. V, J and clone size are taken as reported in that table, and D and trimming were inferred from the DNA itself. Across this sample there are about 160,000 clones, with 82% seen only once. The ten largest account for 1.5% of the sample.

For this clone: This receptor's antigen is unknown. No per-base quality is available; no much larger clone lies one base away.

The cohort comprised fewer than 700 healthy bone marrow donors. At the time of sampling, all cohort members were nominally healthy, though unrecorded immune exposures were likely present. The donor tested CMV seropositive, placing the donor among the 310 or so seropositive members of the cohort. Each donor provided a peripheral blood sample, and peripheral blood mononuclear cells were used for TCR beta sequencing. Genomic DNA was extracted from the blood cell samples with the Qiagen DNeasy Blood Extraction Kit. The CDR3 has 13 amino acids, counting the end cysteine and phenylalanine. The retained sequence is limited to the CDR3, 39 bases, with the frame set at the first base. CDR1 and CDR2 were assigned from the germline V gene as SNHLY and FYNNEI. The paper's findings and limits, for the study overall: Some IMGT-functional V segments, including TRBV6-2 and TRBV6-3, could not be told apart with the 87-base-pair reads, so those segments were excluded. The authors suggested that the approach could potentially be extended to other disease states and immunological phenotypes. For the cohort, immune exposure information was limited to CMV serostatus. A total of around 150 TCR beta chains were listed by the study as associated with cytomegalovirus. A later genetic analysis associated a missense DCLRE1C variant with V-gene and J-gene trimming of TCR beta chains, and an independent cohort replicated the association. A further reported finding was that TCR beta sequences accurately predicted the HLA-A and HLA-B alleles for most subjects in the first cohort. A later genetic analysis reported fewer N-insertions in productive TCRs among donors in an Asian-associated ancestry cluster than the roughly 620-donor mean. When HLA alleles, especially DR and DQ, strongly co-occurred, attributing TCR associations to individual alleles was difficult. Because HLA typing was unavailable for some donors at each locus, only the typed subset was used in association tests. While some public TCRs were present in many individuals, most TCR sequences turned up only very rarely across donors. Linkage disequilibrium might explain the correlated functional status among segregating V segments, but an unknown experimental factor could not be ruled out. Only TCR beta chains were sequenced in this cohort, and the absence of alpha or paired-chain data limited detectable features. In a later analysis, most CMV-associated TCR beta chains were found to appear HLA-restricted, with HLA associations seemingly driven largely by CMV exposure. In an earlier analysis of 587 of the donors, most TCR beta V segments appeared in productive rearrangements about 90% or about 30% of the time, broadly matching IMGT annotations. Compared with equally common non-associated chains, HLA-associated TCR beta chains in a later analysis were more clonally expanded and had lower generation probabilities. At a false discovery rate of 0.05, a later analysis linked fewer than 20,000 TCR beta sequences to specific HLA alleles. The sequencing pipeline was judged likely to have produced a cluster of highly shared sequence variants as a technical artifact. In a later analysis, TCR association rates were found to vary across HLA loci, with the most associated TCRs seen for DRB1 alleles and the fewest for HLA-C alleles. Because counts were too low, roughly 18 rarely observed V segments, including chromosome 9 orphons, were left out of the earlier analysis of a few hundred of the donors. In vitro tests confirmed that a few of the cytomegalovirus-associated TCR beta chains recognize cytomegalovirus antigens. The presence/absence analyses assumed that sequencing depth was roughly uniform across donors, and that assumption may not be true. A later analysis reported that several top co-occurrence clusters appeared linked to parvovirus B19, influenza, CMV and Epstein-Barr virus. Cytomegalovirus status was reported to be diagnosed by the classifier with high specificity and sensitivity in both the original and validation cohorts.

The sequence came from a girl between 5 and 17 years old in good health and CMV-seropositive. In this chain, TRBV2 is recombined with TRBJ1-2, with no D gene named confidently. The material sequenced was PBMCs. Read as DNA, the sequence is TGTCGCTCGGAAGGGATAGCGAACTATGGCTACACCTTC. Translated, this is CRSEGIANYGYTF.